The present entry profiles one T cell receptor (beta chain) with its context. These data are taken from a study of shared clonotypes between healthy human individuals. Assay used: immunoSEQ multiplex PCR; TCRdb lists only in-frame clones, some missing. The sample holds over 2 million clones, less than 95% seen once. V lost 5 bases to trimming and J lost 2 bases, with 10 bases between them. CDR3 length equals 14 residues. The germline CDR1 and CDR2 sequences are LGHNA and YNFKEQ. This receptor was taken from a man younger than 35 in good health. Some clones in this sample may be carry-over from other donors' samples. Sequencing was done on a sample of naive CD4+ T cells from PBMCs. Subset of the sample: CD45RA+ positively selected. The V gene is TRBV4-2, the J gene TRBJ2-1; no firm D call. In DNA, the CDR3 is TGTGCCAGCAGCTACTCCACCCCCTACAATGAGCAGTTCTTC. Its protein product is CASSYSTPYNEQFF.